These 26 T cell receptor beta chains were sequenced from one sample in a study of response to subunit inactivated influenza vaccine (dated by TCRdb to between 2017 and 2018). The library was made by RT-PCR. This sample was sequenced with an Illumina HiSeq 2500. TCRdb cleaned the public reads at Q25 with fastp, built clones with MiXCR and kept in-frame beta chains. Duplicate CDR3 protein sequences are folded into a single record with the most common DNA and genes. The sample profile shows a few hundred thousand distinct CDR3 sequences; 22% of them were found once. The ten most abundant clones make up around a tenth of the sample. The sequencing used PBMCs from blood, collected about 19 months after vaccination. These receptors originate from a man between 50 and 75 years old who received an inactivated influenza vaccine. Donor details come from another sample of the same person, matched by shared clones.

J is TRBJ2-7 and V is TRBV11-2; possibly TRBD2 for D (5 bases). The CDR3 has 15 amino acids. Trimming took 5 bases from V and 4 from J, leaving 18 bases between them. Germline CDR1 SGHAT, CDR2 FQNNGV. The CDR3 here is CASSLVEDLPYEQYF. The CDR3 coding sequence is TGTGCCAGCAGCCTCGTGGAGGACTTACCTTACGAGCAGTACTTC.

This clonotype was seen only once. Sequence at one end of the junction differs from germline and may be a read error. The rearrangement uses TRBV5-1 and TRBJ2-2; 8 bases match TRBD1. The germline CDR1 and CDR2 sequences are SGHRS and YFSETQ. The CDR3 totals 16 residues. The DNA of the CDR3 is TGTGCCAGCAGCTTGGCCGGCAGGGGGCTTACCGGGGAGCTGTTTTTT. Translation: CASSLAGRGLTGELFF.

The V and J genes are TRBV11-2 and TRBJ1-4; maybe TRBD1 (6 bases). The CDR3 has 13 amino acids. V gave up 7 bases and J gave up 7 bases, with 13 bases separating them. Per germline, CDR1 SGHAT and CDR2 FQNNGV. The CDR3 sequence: CASNPTGCEKLFF. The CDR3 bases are TGTGCCAGCAATCCTACAGGGTGTGAAAAACTGTTTTTT.

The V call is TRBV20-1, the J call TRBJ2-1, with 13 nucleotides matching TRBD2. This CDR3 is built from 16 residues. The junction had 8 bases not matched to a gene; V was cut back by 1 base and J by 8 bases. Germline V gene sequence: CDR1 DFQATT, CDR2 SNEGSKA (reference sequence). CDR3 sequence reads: CSARGTSGGLLDEQFF. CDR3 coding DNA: TGCAGTGCTAGAGGGACTAGCGGGGGTTTGTTAGATGAGCAGTTCTTC.

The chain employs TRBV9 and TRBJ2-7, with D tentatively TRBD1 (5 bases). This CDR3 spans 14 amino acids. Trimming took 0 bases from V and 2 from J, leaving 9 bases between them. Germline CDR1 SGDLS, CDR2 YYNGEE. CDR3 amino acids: CASSVDQGTYEQYF. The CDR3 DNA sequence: TGTGCCAGCAGCGTAGACCAGGGTACCTACGAGCAGTACTTC. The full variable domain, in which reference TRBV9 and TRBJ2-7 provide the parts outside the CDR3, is DSGVTQTPKHLITATGQRVTLRCSPRSGDLSVYWYQQSLDQGLQFLIQYYNGEERAKGNILERFSAQQFPDLHSELNLSSLELGDSALYFCASSVDQGTYEQYFGPGTRLTVT.

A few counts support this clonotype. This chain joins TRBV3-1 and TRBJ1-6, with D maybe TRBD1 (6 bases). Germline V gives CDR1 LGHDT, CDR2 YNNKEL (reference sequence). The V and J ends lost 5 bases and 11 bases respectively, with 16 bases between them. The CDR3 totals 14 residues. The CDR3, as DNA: TGTGCCAGCAGCATAGGGACAAAAAACACACCCCTCCACTTT. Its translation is CASSIGTKNTPLHF.

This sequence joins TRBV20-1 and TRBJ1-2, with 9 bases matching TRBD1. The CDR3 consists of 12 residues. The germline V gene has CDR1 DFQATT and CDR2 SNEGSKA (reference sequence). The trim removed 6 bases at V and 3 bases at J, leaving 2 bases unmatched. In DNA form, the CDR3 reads TGCAGTGCGAGGGACAGGGACTATGGCTACACCTTC. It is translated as CSARDRDYGYTF.

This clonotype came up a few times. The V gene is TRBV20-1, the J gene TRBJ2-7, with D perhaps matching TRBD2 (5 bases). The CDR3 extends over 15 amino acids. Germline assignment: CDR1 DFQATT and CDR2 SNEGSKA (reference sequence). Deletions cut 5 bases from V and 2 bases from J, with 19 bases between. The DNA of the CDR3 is TGCAGTGCTGCCTTCCGAGGACTTCTAACCTACGAGCAGTACTTC. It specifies CSAAFRGLLTYEQYF.

The CDR3 region has the DNA TGTGCCAGCAGTCTCCCACGTGGATCGGGAAACACCATATATTTT. Encoded protein: CASSLPRGSGNTIYF. The rearrangement uses TRBV12-3 or TRBV12-4 and TRBJ1-3, with no clear D. The CDR3 length is 15 residues. V lost 5 bases to trimming and J lost 4 bases, with 15 bases between them.

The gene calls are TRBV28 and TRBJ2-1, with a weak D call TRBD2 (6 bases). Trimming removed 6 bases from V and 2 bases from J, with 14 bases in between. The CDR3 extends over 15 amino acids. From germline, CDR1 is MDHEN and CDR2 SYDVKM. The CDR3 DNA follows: TGTGCCAGCAGCACTACTAGCCGGCCCTACAATGAGCAGTTCTTC. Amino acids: CASSTTSRPYNEQFF.

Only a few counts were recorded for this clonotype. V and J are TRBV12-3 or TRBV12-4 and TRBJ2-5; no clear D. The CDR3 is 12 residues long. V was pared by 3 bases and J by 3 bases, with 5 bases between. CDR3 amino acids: CASSFSEETQYF. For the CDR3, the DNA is TGTGCCAGCAGTTTTTCCGAAGAGACCCAGTACTTC.

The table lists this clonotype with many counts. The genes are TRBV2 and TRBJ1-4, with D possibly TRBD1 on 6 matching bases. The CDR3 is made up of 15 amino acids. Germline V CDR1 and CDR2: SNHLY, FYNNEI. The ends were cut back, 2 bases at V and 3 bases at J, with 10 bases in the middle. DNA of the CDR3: TGTGCCAGCAGTGAACAGGGGTCAGCTAATGAAAAACTGTTTTTT. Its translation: CASSEQGSANEKLFF.

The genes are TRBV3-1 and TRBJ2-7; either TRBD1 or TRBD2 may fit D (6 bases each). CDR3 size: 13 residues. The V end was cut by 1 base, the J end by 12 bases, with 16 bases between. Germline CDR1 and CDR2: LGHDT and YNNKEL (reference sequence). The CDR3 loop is CASSQGGGLGGYF. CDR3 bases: TGTGCCAGCAGCCAAGGAGGGGGACTTGGAGGGTACTTC.

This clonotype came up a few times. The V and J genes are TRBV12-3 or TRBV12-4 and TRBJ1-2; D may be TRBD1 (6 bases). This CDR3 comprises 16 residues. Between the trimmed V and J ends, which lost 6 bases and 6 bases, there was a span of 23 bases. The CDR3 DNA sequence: TGTGCCAGCAGCCAAGCGGGGGGGGCCTACCCCCATGGCTACACCTTC. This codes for CASSQAGGAYPHGYTF.

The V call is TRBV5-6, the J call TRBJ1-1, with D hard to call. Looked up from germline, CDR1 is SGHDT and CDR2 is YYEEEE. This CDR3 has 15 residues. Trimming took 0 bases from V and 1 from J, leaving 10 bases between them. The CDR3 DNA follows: TGTGCCAGCAGCTTGGGTGTCAGACAGAACACTGAAGCTTTCTTT. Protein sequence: CASSLGVRQNTEAFF.

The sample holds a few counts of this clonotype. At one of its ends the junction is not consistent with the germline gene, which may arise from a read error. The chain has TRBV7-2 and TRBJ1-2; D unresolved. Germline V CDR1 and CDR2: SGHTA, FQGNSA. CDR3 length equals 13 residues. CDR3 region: CASRLEGPYGYTF. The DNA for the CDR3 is TGTGCCAGCAGATTAGAGGGCCCCTATGGCTACACCTTC.

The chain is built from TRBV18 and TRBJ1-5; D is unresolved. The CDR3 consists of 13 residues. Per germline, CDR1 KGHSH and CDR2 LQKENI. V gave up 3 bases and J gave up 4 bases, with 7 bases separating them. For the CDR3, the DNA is TGTGCCAGCTCACCCACGATTAATCAGCCCCAGCATTTT. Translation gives CASSPTINQPQHF.

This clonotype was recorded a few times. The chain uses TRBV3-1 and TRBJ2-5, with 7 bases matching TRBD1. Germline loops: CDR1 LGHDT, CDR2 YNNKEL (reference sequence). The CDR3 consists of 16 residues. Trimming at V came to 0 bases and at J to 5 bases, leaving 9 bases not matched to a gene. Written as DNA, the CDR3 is TGTGCCAGCAGCCAAGATACCGTCAGGGGGTGGGAGACCCAGTACTTC. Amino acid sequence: CASSQDTVRGWETQYF.

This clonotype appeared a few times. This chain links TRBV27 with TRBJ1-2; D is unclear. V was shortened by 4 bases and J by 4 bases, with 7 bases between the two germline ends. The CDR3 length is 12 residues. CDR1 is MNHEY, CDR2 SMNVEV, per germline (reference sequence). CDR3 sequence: CASSSTSYGYTF. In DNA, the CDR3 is TGTGCCAGCAGTTCCACTAGCTATGGCTACACCTTC.

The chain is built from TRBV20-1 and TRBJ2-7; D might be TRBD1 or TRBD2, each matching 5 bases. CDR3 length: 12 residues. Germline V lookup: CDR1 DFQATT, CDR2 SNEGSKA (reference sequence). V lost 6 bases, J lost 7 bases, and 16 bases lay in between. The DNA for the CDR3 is TGCAGTGCCACCTGGGGGTCGGGGGAGCAGTACTTC. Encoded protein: CSATWGSGEQYF.

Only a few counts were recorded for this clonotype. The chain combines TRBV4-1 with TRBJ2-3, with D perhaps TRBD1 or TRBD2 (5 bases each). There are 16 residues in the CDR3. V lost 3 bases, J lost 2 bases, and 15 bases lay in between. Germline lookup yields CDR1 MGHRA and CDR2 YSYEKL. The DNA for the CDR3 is TGCGCCAGCAGCCACCCGGGTCGGGACGTCACAGATACGCAGTATTTT. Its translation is CASSHPGRDVTDTQYF.

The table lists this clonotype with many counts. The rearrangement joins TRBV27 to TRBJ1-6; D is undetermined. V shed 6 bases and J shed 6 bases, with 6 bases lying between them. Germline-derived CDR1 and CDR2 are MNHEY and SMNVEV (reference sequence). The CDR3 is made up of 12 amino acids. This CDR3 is CASSQPNSPLHF. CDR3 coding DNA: TGTGCCAGCAGCCAACCTAATTCACCCCTCCACTTT.

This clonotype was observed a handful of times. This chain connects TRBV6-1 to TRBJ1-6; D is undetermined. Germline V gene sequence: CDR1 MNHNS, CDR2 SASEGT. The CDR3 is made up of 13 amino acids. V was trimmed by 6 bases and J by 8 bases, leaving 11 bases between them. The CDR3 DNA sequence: TGTGCCAGCAGGGACTGGACGGATTCACCCCTCCACTTT. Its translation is CASRDWTDSPLHF.

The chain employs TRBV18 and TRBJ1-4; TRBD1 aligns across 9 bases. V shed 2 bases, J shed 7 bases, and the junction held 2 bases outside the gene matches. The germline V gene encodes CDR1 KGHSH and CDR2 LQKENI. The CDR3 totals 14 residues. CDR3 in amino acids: CASSPVTGGEKLFF. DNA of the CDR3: TGTGCCAGCTCACCAGTGACAGGGGGTGAAAAACTGTTTTTT.

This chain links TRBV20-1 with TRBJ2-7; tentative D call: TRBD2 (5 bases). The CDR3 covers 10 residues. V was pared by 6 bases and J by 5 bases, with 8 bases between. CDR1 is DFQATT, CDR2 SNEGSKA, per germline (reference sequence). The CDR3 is CSAHGDEQYF. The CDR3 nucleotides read TGCAGTGCCCACGGGGACGAGCAGTACTTC.

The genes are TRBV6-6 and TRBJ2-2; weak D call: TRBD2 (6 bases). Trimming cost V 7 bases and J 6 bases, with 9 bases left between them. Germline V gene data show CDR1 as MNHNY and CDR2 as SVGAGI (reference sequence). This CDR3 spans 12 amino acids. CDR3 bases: TGTGCCAGCACGGGGAGGCCCGGGGAGCTGTTTTTT. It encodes CASTGRPGELFF.